The 23 T cell receptor beta chains in this list originate from one sample, sequenced in a study of T cells in Graves' hyperthyroidism and ophthalmopathy. Regions amplified from RNA transcripts were the TCR beta CDR3 regions. The HTBI set primed first-round TCR CDR3 RT-PCR. One entry per CDR3 protein results from TCRdb running MiXCR on the multiplex PCR reads. The table lists hundreds of thousands of distinct CDR3 sequences, just under 15% of them singletons, with approximately 32% in the top ten. Sequenced material: blood. Every receptor here comes from a woman aged 30 to 39 with Graves' hyperthyroidism.

This clonotype was seen ten or more times. This sequence joins TRBV6-1 and TRBJ1-2, with D tentatively TRBD1 (6 bases). This CDR3 has 16 amino acids. Germline V gene lookup returns CDR1 MNHNS and CDR2 SASEGT. V was cut by 1 base and J by 3 bases, with 15 bases left in between. Here the CDR3 DNA reads TGTGCCAGCAGTGAAGGTTCAGTCGGACAGCACTATGGCTACACCTTC. This sequence encodes CASSEGSVGQHYGYTF.

The chain joins TRBV12-3 or TRBV12-4 to TRBJ1-2; possible D gene TRBD1, 5 bases. Trimming removed 6 bases at V and 4 bases at J, with 12 bases between. This CDR3 spans 13 amino acids. The CDR3 is CASRKDSVYGYTF. CDR3 in DNA: TGTGCCAGCAGGAAAGACAGCGTCTATGGCTACACCTTC.

Points on this clonotype: This clone may be a read error of a much larger clone one base away. V gene TRBV7-2 combines with J gene TRBJ2-2; 12 bases agree with TRBD2. There are 16 residues in the CDR3. Germline V gene sequence: CDR1 SGHTA, CDR2 FQGNSA. The CDR3 loop is CASSLRTSGNAGELFF. The CDR3 nucleotides are TGTGCCAGCAGCTTAAGGACTAGCGGGAACGCCGGGGAGCTGTTTTTT.

This clonotype turned up a few times. The CDR3 nucleotides read TGTGCCAGCAGCTTCCCGGGGACAGGGTGGGACACCGGGGAGCTGTTTTTT. Its translation: CASSFPGTGWDTGELFF. The genes are TRBV7-8 and TRBJ2-2; TRBD1 matches at 9 bases. CDR1 and CDR2 (germline): SGHVS, FQNEAQ. V dropped 3 bases and J dropped 3; count of bases not matched to a gene: 8. CDR3 length: 17 amino acids.

The sample holds one count of this clonotype. The CDR3 here is CANSYQPPGQLNEKLFF. CDR3 sequence (DNA): TGCGCCAACAGTTACCAACCCCCGGGACAGCTGAATGAAAAACTGTTTTTT. This chain links TRBV5-1 with TRBJ1-4; 7 nucleotides agree with TRBD1. Germline lookup yields CDR1 SGHRS and CDR2 YFSETQ. The CDR3 has 17 residues. After removal of 9 bases from V and 5 bases from J, the junction contained 19 bases not matched to a gene.

Ten or more counts support this clonotype. The CDR3 DNA is TGTGCCAGCAGCCAAGGATTGGGACAGGGTGTTCACAATGAGCAGTTCTTC. Amino acid sequence: CASSQGLGQGVHNEQFF. The V call is TRBV14, the J call TRBJ2-1; the match to TRBD1 covers 9 bases. Per germline, CDR1 SGHDN and CDR2 FVKESK. CDR3 length: 17 residues. V lost 1 base, J lost 5 bases, and 9 bases stayed unmatched.

This clonotype has more than one count but fewer than ten. This chain joins TRBV6-1 and TRBJ2-7; TRBD2 matches 11 bases. Germline trimming cut 6 bases from V and 3 bases from J; bases unmatched to any gene: 13. The CDR3 runs 17 residues. Per germline, CDR1 MNHNS and CDR2 SASEGT. CDR3 coding DNA: TGTGCCAGCAGCCCCGGGACTAGCGGTTTGAAGGGCTACGAGCAGTACTTC. Its protein is CASSPGTSGLKGYEQYF.

The genes are TRBV10-3 and TRBJ2-7, with 12 nucleotides matching TRBD2. The CDR3 covers 16 residues. Trimming removed 3 bases from V and 4 bases from J; junction bases left unmatched: 7. Germline values: CDR1 ENHRY, CDR2 SYGVKD. This CDR3 reads CAISDPPSGRGYEQYF. CDR3 nucleotides: TGTGCCATCAGTGACCCTCCTAGCGGGAGGGGTTACGAGCAGTACTTC.

This clonotype was observed at least ten times. The J gene is TRBJ1-4, the V gene TRBV28; unclear D gene. Germline V lookup: CDR1 MDHEN, CDR2 SYDVKM. Trimming left V 3 bases short and J 3 bases short, with 11 bases between. This CDR3 has 15 residues. CDR3 DNA: TGTGCCAGCAGTTTGCTGTCAGGAGCTAATGAAAAACTGTTTTTT. Translating it yields CASSLLSGANEKLFF.

This clonotype was counted at least ten times. The chain joins TRBV3-1 to TRBJ2-7; the D gene is possibly TRBD2 (5 bases). The germline V gene has CDR1 LGHDT and CDR2 YNNKEL (reference sequence). CDR3 length: 12 residues. V was cut by 2 bases and J by 6 bases, with 8 bases left in between. The CDR3 DNA sequence: TGTGCCAGCAGCCAATGGGGAGCCGAGCAGTACTTC. The encoded protein is CASSQWGAEQYF.

Comments on this clonotype: Without the conserved terminal phenylalanine or tryptophan, this CDR3 likely stems from a read error. The chain has TRBV15 and TRBJ2-5; D perhaps matches TRBD1 (6 bases). The CDR3 totals 14 residues. CDR1 is LNHNV and CDR2 is YYDKDF in the germline V gene (reference sequence). Trimming removed 1 base from V and 2 bases from J, with 8 bases in between. CDR3 sequence: CATSRGQGQETQYS. CDR3 sequence (DNA): TGTGCCACCAGCAGAGGGCAGGGGCAAGAGACCCAGTACTCC.

In this sample, this clonotype turned up many times. The chain has TRBV7-9 and TRBJ2-1, with D perhaps given as TRBD1 or TRBD2 (6 bases each). Looked up from germline, CDR1 is SEHNR and CDR2 is FQNEAQ (reference sequence). The CDR3 contains 19 residues. V lost 1 base and J 3 bases, leaving 22 bases between the germline ends. In DNA, the CDR3 is TGTGCCAGCAGCTTAGGCCCCGGGGGCAGCTCAAGAGGCTACAATGAGCAGTTCTTC. Amino acids: CASSLGPGGSSRGYNEQFF.

Details on this clonotype: Possible read error: a much larger clone is one base away. The CDR3 nucleotides read TGTGCCAGCAGCCAAGAAACGCGGGCCTCTGGAAACACCTTATATTTT. Translation gives CASSQETRASGNTLYF. V gene TRBV3-1 combines with J gene TRBJ1-3, with D unclear. CDR1 LGHDT and CDR2 YNNKEL come from the germline V gene (reference sequence). The CDR3 runs 16 residues.

This clonotype was counted many times. The V gene is TRBV7-2, the J gene TRBJ2-4; perhaps TRBD2 as D (6 bases). With 5 bases removed from V and 3 bases from J, the gap between germline ends came to 8 bases. The V gene's germline CDR1 is SGHTA and CDR2 FQGNSA. CDR3 length: 13 amino acids. DNA for the CDR3: TGTGCCAGCAGCCCTAGCGTCAAAAACATTCAGTACTTC. Protein product: CASSPSVKNIQYF.

The chain employs TRBV5-1 and TRBJ1-4; TRBD1 aligns across 7 bases. Germline V gene sequence: CDR1 SGHRS, CDR2 YFSETQ. The CDR3 runs 14 residues. J gave up 8 bases and V 4 bases, and 8 bases lay outside the gene matches. The CDR3 loop is CASSETGTGEKLFF. The CDR3 bases are TGCGCCAGCAGCGAGACAGGGACGGGGGAAAAACTGTTTTTT. Full variable domain (outside the CDR3, taken from reference TRBV5-1 and TRBJ1-4): KAGVTQTPRYLIKTRGQQVTLSCSPISGHRSVSWYQQTPGQGLQFLFEYFSETQRNKGNFPGRFSGRQFSNSRSEMNVSTLELGDSALYLCASSETGTGEKLFFGSGTQLSVL.

There are a few counts of this clonotype. This chain connects TRBV28 to TRBJ2-5; D call uncertain. From germline, CDR1 is MDHEN and CDR2 SYDVKM. The CDR3 totals 13 residues. Trimming removed 2 bases from V and 3 bases from J, with 7 bases in between. CDR3 DNA sequence: TGTGCCAGCAGTTTACGTCGGGAAGAGACCCAGTACTTC. Translation gives CASSLRREETQYF.

This clonotype was found many times. The V call is TRBV7-3, the J call TRBJ2-1; TRBD2 matches at 12 bases. The CDR3 has 15 amino acids. Trimming removed 5 bases from V and 6 bases from J; junction bases left unmatched: 5. Germline CDR1 reads SGHTA; CDR2 reads FQGTGA. The CDR3 protein is CASSPLAGGFNEQFF. The CDR3 DNA follows: TGTGCCAGCAGCCCACTAGCGGGAGGTTTCAATGAGCAGTTCTTC.

This clonotype was picked up many times. CDR3 sequence (DNA): TGTGCCAGCAGAGCCTTGCGGGGGCAGTTCTTC. Translation gives CASRALRGQFF. The V and J genes are TRBV2 and TRBJ2-1; weak D call: TRBD2 (6 bases). Trimming left V 6 bases short and J 12 bases short, with 12 bases between. Per germline, CDR1 SNHLY and CDR2 FYNNEI. The CDR3 covers 11 residues.

Ten or more counts support this clonotype. This rearrangement joins TRBV28 to TRBJ2-1; TRBD2 aligns across 16 bases. The junction had 10 bases not matched to a gene; V was cut back by 5 bases and J by 3 bases. In germline, CDR1 is MDHEN, CDR2 SYDVKM. This CDR3 spans 19 amino acids. In DNA, the CDR3 is TGTGCCAGCAGTCCGACCGGGACTAGCGGGAGGGAAGACTACAATGAGCAGTTCTTC. Protein: CASSPTGTSGREDYNEQFF.

This clonotype was seen more than once but under ten times. The rearrangement uses TRBV5-8 and TRBJ2-5, with D unresolved. Per the germline V gene, CDR1 is SGHTS and CDR2 is YDEGEE. The length of the CDR3 is 15 residues. The V end was cut by 0 bases, the J end by 5 bases, with 14 bases between. CDR3: CASSLDAPGTETQYF. CDR3 sequence (DNA): TGTGCCAGCAGCTTGGATGCTCCGGGCACGGAGACCCAGTACTTC.

Only a few counts were recorded for this clonotype. The chain employs TRBV7-6 and TRBJ2-2; D possibly corresponds to TRBD1 (5 bases). The CDR3 has 16 residues. Trimming cost V 0 bases and J 3 bases, with 11 bases left between them. Germline V lookup: CDR1 SGHVS, CDR2 FNYEAQ. The CDR3, as DNA: TGTGCCAGCAGCTTAGCGGCAGGGCTGGACACCGGGGAGCTGTTTTTT. It yields the protein CASSLAAGLDTGELFF.

This clonotype was counted many times. CDR3 sequence (DNA): TGCAGTGCCAAGCGGGAGGGATACGAGCAGTACTTC. It translates to CSAKREGYEQYF. The chain recombines TRBV20-1 with TRBJ2-7; TRBD2 agrees at 10 bases. Germline V gives CDR1 DFQATT, CDR2 SNEGSKA (reference sequence). V lost 6 bases and J lost 4; bases outside the gene matches: 3. This CDR3 is 12 amino acids long.

This chain joins TRBV27 and TRBJ2-2; D is perhaps TRBD2 (5 bases). The CDR3 is 13 amino acids. Trimming removed 6 bases from V and 6 bases from J, with 11 bases in between. Germline V gives CDR1 MNHEY, CDR2 SMNVEV (reference sequence). The CDR3 region has the DNA TGTGCCAGCAGCCCATACGGGGCCGGGGAGCTGTTTTTT. Protein product: CASSPYGAGELFF.